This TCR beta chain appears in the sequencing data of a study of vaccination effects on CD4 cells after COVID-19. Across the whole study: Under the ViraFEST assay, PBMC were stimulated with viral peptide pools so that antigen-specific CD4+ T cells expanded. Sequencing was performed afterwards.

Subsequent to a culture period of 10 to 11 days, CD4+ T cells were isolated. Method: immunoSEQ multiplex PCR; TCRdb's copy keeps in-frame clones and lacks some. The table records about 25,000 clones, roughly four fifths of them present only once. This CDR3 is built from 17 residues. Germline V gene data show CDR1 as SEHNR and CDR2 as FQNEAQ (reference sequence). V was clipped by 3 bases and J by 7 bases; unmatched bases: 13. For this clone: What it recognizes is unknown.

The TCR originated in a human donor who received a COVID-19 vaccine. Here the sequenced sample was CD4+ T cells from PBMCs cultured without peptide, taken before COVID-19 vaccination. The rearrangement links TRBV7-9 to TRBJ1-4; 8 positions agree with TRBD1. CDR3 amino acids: CASSFGGQGFVFEKLFF. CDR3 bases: TGTGCCAGCAGCTTTGGTGGACAGGGATTTGTTTTTGAAAAACTGTTTTTT.